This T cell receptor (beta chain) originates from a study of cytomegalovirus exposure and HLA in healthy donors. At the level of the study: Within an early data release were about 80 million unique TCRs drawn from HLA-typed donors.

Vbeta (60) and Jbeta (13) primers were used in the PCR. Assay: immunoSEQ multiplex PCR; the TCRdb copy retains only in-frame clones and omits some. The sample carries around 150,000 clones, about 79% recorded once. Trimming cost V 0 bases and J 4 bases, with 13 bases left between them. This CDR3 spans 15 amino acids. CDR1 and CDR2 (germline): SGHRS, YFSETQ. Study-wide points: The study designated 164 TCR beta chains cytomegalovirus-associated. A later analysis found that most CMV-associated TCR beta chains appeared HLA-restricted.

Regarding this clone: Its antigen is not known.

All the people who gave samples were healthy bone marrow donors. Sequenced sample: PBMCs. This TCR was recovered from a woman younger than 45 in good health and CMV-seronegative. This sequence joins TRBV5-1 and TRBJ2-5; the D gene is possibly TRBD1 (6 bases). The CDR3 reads CASSLVTGSGETQYF. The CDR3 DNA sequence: TGCGCCAGCAGCTTGGTTACAGGGTCAGGAGAGACCCAGTACTTC.